The sequence of this TCR beta chain was determined in a study of blood T cell repertoires in COVID-19 (dated by TCRdb to 2020 to 2022). Regarding the research as a whole: Samples covering the acute and convalescent phases of COVID-19 were provided by collaborators in the United States, Italy and Spain. The prospective study material was composed of cDNA or gDNA derived from T cells, B-cell-depleted T cells, or PBMCs. Subjects who had been exposed to COVID-19, were actively infected with it, or had recovered from it provided the deeply sampled blood TCRbeta repertoires that made up the dataset. The repertoires were made available in a free public database intended to serve as a resource for research on the immune response to SARS-CoV-2. Samples came from the ongoing ImmuneRACE study (first 160 participants) plus 1,254 subjects from 6 global collaborators. Sample metadata almost always included a de-identified subject ID, COVID-19 status, age in years and sex. HLA class I and class II types, where available, came from metadata supplied by the sample provider rather than from assay-based typing. Results the study describes overall, beyond this receptor: The quantity of clinical and demographic metadata differed by source and by participant and was supplied without curation.

Turning to this clone: Which antigen it targets is not known. The input lacks base qualities; no much larger clone sits a single base away.

The collaborating institutions used their own protocols to collect whole blood in K2EDTA tubes. For TCRbeta analysis, collaborators shipped samples as frozen whole blood, isolated PBMCs, or DNA extracted from either of those sample types. TCRbeta CDR3 regions were amplified from genomic DNA using the immunoSEQ Assay, a bias-controlled multiplex PCR. In the paper's pipeline: Within the assay, amplification of reference gene primers was used to estimate how many nucleated cells each sample contained. To quantify the absolute abundance of each unique TCRbeta CDR3 rearrangement, sequence reads were collapsed and filtered. For each sample, productive Simpson clonality was calculated as the square root of Simpson's diversity index over productive rearrangements. In its TCRdb copy, this immuneACCESS table keeps in-frame sequences only and misses some clones. Where compared with another copy, unresolved V genes explain less than half of these, and the others have no known cause. V, J and clone size reflect that table, while D and trimming were determined from the DNA. The sample table lists about 50,000 clones, around 90% of them with a count of one. The ten largest make up about 27% of the sample.

Looking up the germline V gene (reference sequence) yields CDR1 GTSNPN and CDR2 SVGIG. The CDR3 measures 14 amino acids from cysteine to phenylalanine. Of the read, only the CDR3 DNA is kept; its 42 bases are in frame from base 1. V drops 3 bases and J drops 1 base, leaving 12 bases in between. The rearranged chain carries TRBV30 and TRBJ1-2; the D gene is possibly TRBD1, with 6 bases matching. The receptor's source is a human donor in a cohort sampled during active COVID-19. Sequencing was performed on peripheral blood. The CDR3 corresponds to CAWRSQQGNYGYTF. The bases read TGTGCCTGGAGGAGTCAACAGGGTAACTATGGCTACACCTTC. The full variable domain, completed from the reference TRBV30 and TRBJ1-2 proteins outside the CDR3, reads SQTIHQWPATLVQPVGSPLSLECTVEGTSNPNLYWYRQAAGRGLQLLFYSVGIGQISSEVPQNLSASRPQDRQFILSSKKLLLSDSGFYLCAWRSQQGNYGYTFGSGTRLTVV.